This passage covers 24 T cell receptor beta chains from one sample sequenced in a study of shared clonotypes between healthy human individuals. Naive CD8 cells lacked CD45RO, underwent positive selection for CCR7 and left out terminally differentiated effector memory CD45RA+ cells. Some clones are missing from TCRdb's copy, which holds only in-frame ones; the method was immunoSEQ multiplex PCR. The sample includes 1.5 million to 2.5 million clones, about 95% of them seen just once. Sequencing was carried out using naive CD8+ T cells sorted from blood. These receptors all come from a man between 18 and 35 years old in good health.

V usage is TRBV7-9 and J usage is TRBJ1-1; D possibly corresponds to TRBD1 (5 bases). This CDR3 is 15 amino acids long. V was shortened by 4 bases and J by 2 bases, with 14 bases between the two germline ends. Germline CDR1 reads SEHNR; CDR2 reads FQNEAQ (reference sequence). CDR3 region: CASSSSDSSNTEAFF. The CDR3 bases are TGTGCCAGCAGCTCCTCCGACAGTTCAAACACTGAAGCTTTCTTT.

This chain connects TRBV11-2 to TRBJ2-1, with 10 positions matching TRBD2. V lost 5 bases and J lost 4; bases outside the gene matches: 11. The CDR3 has 17 residues. Per germline, CDR1 SGHAT and CDR2 FQNNGV. The CDR3 spells CASSPTPGLAKYNEQFF. The CDR3, as DNA: TGTGCCAGCAGCCCGACCCCGGGACTAGCGAAGTACAATGAGCAGTTCTTC.

This rearrangement joins TRBV15 to TRBJ1-1; D ambiguous. This CDR3 contains 13 residues. Per the germline V gene, CDR1 is LNHNV and CDR2 is YYDKDF (reference sequence). V was shortened by 5 bases and J by 0 bases, with 7 bases between the two germline ends. CDR3 sequence (DNA): TGTGCCACCAGCGACCAGGTGAACACTGAAGCTTTCTTT. It specifies CATSDQVNTEAFF.

This clone has just one count. The chain combines TRBV27 with TRBJ1-5, with D possibly TRBD1 on 6 matching bases. The CDR3 runs to 15 residues. Trimming removed 8 bases at V and 5 bases at J, with 19 bases between. Germline CDR1 is MNHEY and CDR2 is SMNVEV (reference sequence). The DNA of the CDR3 is TGTGCCAGCCCCCCTCTCGGGTGGGGGCATCAGCCCCAGCATTTT. Its translation is CASPPLGWGHQPQHF.

CDR3 sequence: CASIRGENPYEQYF. Written as DNA, the CDR3 is TGTGCCAGCATTCGGGGGGAGAACCCCTACGAGCAGTACTTC. The J gene is TRBJ2-7, the V gene TRBV2; 7 positions agree with TRBD2. The CDR3 has 14 residues. Germline CDR1 is SNHLY and CDR2 is FYNNEI. V gave up 7 bases and J gave up 2 bases; unmatched junction bases: 8.

This CDR3 reads CSVETADRGSSTDTQYF. For the CDR3, the DNA is TGCAGCGTTGAGACTGCTGACAGGGGGAGTAGCACAGATACGCAGTATTTT. The genes are TRBV29-1 and TRBJ2-3, with 9 bases lining up with TRBD1. CDR1 is SQVTM and CDR2 is ANQGSEA in the germline V gene. Unmatched junction bases numbered 10, after V lost 3 bases and J lost 0 bases. The CDR3 loop spans 17 amino acids.

The genes are TRBV29-1 and TRBJ2-7; tentatively, D is TRBD1 or TRBD2 (6 bases each). This CDR3 has 12 residues. Trimming shortened V by 3 bases and J by 7 bases, and 13 bases separated the two germline ends. Germline-derived CDR1 and CDR2 are SQVTM and ANQGSEA. The CDR3 nucleotides are TGCAGCGTTGACTCGGGGGCAGGGGAGCAGTACTTC. Translating it yields CSVDSGAGEQYF.

CDR3 sequence (DNA): TGCGCCAGCAGCCAAACTACTCTACAGGTCTACGAGCAGTACTTC. It specifies CASSQTTLQVYEQYF. V usage is TRBV4-1 and J usage is TRBJ2-7, with D tentatively TRBD1 (5 bases). The germline CDR1 and CDR2 sequences are MGHRA and YSYEKL. V was cut by 2 bases and J by 3 bases, with 14 bases left in between. This CDR3 spans 15 amino acids.

The rearrangement joins TRBV7-3 to TRBJ2-3; no clear D gene. There are 15 residues in the CDR3. CDR1 is SGHTA and CDR2 is FQGTGA in the germline V gene. V was trimmed by 5 bases and J by 2 bases, leaving 14 bases between them. The CDR3 sequence is CASSLHTYPTDTQYF. The CDR3 DNA reads as TGTGCCAGCAGCCTCCACACATACCCCACAGATACGCAGTATTTT. The full variable domain, with the rest looked up from reference TRBV7-3 and TRBJ2-3, is GAGVSQTPSNKVTEKGKYVELRCDPISGHTALYWYRQSLGQGPEFLIYFQGTGAADDSGLPNDRFFAVRPEGSVSTLKIQRTERGDSAVYLCASSLHTYPTDTQYFGPGTRLTVL.

The chain has TRBV13 and TRBJ2-1; 8 nucleotides align to TRBD2. This CDR3 contains 18 residues. Germline-derived CDR1 and CDR2 are PRHDT and FYEKMQ (reference sequence). J lost 7 bases, V lost 5 bases, and 19 bases had no gene match. In DNA form, the CDR3 reads TGTGCCAGCAGCCCCGGGGGGGAAGTGGGGCCTTTTGCGAATGAGCAGTTCTTC. Its translation: CASSPGGEVGPFANEQFF.

The chain employs TRBV18 and TRBJ2-7; D is unresolved. Germline loops: CDR1 KGHSH, CDR2 LQKENI. The CDR3 covers 14 residues. Trimming stripped 3 bases from V and 0 bases from J, with 9 bases between. CDR3 residues: CASSPTGYSYEQYF. The CDR3 DNA is TGTGCCAGCTCACCCACCGGTTACTCCTACGAGCAGTACTTC.

A single count supports this clone. The V and J genes are TRBV5-1 and TRBJ2-7; 7 bases are shared with TRBD1. This CDR3 has 15 residues. Germline V gene lookup returns CDR1 SGHRS and CDR2 YFSETQ. Trimming removed 0 bases from V and 0 bases from J; junction bases left unmatched: 3. The CDR3 region has the DNA TGCGCCAGCAGCTTGGACAGGGGCAACTCCTACGAGCAGTACTTC. Residues: CASSLDRGNSYEQYF.

The gene calls are TRBV27 and TRBJ2-2, with TRBD2 matching over 7 bases. V was pared by 7 bases and J by 1 base, with 12 bases of the junction left unmatched. Germline assignment: CDR1 MNHEY and CDR2 SMNVEV (reference sequence). This CDR3 spans 17 amino acids. The DNA of the CDR3 is TGTGCCAGCACCCTTATTGGGGTAGCGGGGAACACCGGGGAGCTGTTTTTT. It yields the protein CASTLIGVAGNTGELFF.

The chain combines TRBV28 with TRBJ2-7, with D maybe TRBD1 (6 bases). Germline-derived CDR1 and CDR2 are MDHEN and SYDVKM. The V and J ends lost 4 bases and 2 bases respectively, with 9 bases between them. The CDR3 sequence is 13 residues long. This CDR3 reads CASSYRTAYEQYF. As DNA, the CDR3 is TGTGCCAGCAGTTACAGGACAGCCTACGAGCAGTACTTC.

The chain is built from TRBV29-1 and TRBJ1-2; TRBD1 agrees at 7 bases. The ends lost 3 bases at V and 8 bases at J; junction bases unmatched: 9. Germline V gives CDR1 SQVTM, CDR2 ANQGSEA. The CDR3 sequence is 13 residues long. CDR3 amino acids: CSVDGQGVAGYTF. The CDR3 coding sequence is TGCAGCGTTGATGGGCAGGGGGTTGCCGGCTACACCTTC.

For this clone: This sample includes further DNA sequences coding for the same CDR3. The J gene is TRBJ1-1, the V gene TRBV11-2; D gene ambiguous. The V end was cut by 3 bases, the J end by 1 base, with 6 bases between. The germline CDR1 and CDR2 sequences are SGHAT and FQNNGV. This CDR3 contains 13 residues. Here the CDR3 reads CASSLTANTEAFF. The CDR3 nucleotides read TGTGCCAGCAGCTTGACGGCGAACACTGAAGCTTTCTTT.

This sequence joins TRBV28 and TRBJ1-1, with 9 bases fitting TRBD1. CDR1 and CDR2 (germline): MDHEN, SYDVKM. V lost 4 bases to trimming and J lost 5 bases; unmatched junction nucleotides: 11. The CDR3 runs to 16 residues. CDR3 nucleotides: TGTGCCAGCAGTTCACCCCTGGACAGGGGAATTACTGAAGCTTTCTTT. This sequence encodes CASSSPLDRGITEAFF. Together with reference TRBV28 and TRBJ1-1, the CDR3 gives the full variable domain: DVKVTQSSRYLVKRTGEKVFLECVQDMDHENMFWYRQDPGLGLRLIYFSYDVKMKEKGDIPEGYSVSREKKERFSLILESASTNQTSMYLCASSSPLDRGITEAFFGQGTRLTVV.

J is TRBJ2-5 and V is TRBV7-2; maybe TRBD1 (5 bases). V was clipped by 2 bases and J by 0 bases, with 16 bases between them. Germline V gives CDR1 SGHTA, CDR2 FQGNSA. This CDR3 has 17 residues. The CDR3 DNA sequence: TGTGCCAGCAGCTTAAGTGAGGCAGGGCCGTACCAAGAGACCCAGTACTTC. Amino acids: CASSLSEAGPYQETQYF. Based on the CDR3 plus reference TRBV7-2 and TRBJ2-5, the full variable domain is GAGVSQSPSNKVTEKGKDVELRCDPISGHTALYWYRQSLGQGLEFLIYFQGNSAPDKSGLPSDRFSAERTGGSVSTLTIQRTQQEDSAVYLCASSLSEAGPYQETQYFGPGTRLLVL.

V is TRBV9 and J is TRBJ2-7, with 15 bases fitting TRBD2. This CDR3 has 15 amino acids. Germline-derived CDR1 and CDR2 are SGDLS and YYNGEE. Germline trimming cut 4 bases from V and 6 bases from J; bases unmatched to any gene: 5. The CDR3 bases are TGTGCCAGCAGCCCGGGGACTAGCGGGAGGCTCGAGCAGTACTTC. It specifies CASSPGTSGRLEQYF.

The count of this clone is one. Relative to the germline gene, one junction end is altered; a read error may explain this. The chain is built from TRBV7-9 and TRBJ2-1; a weak D match, TRBD1 (7 bases). Germline loops: CDR1 SEHNR, CDR2 FQNEAQ (reference sequence). The CDR3 covers 13 residues. In DNA, the CDR3 is TGTGCCAGCAGCTTAGCGGAGGGACAGAGCATAGTCTTC. It codes for CASSLAEGQSIVF.

The chain employs TRBV19 and TRBJ2-7; tentatively, D is TRBD2 (5 bases). The CDR3 is made up of 11 amino acids. Trimming pared 9 bases from V and 3 bases from J, leaving 9 bases between. Germline CDR1 and CDR2: LNHDA and SQIVND (reference sequence). The CDR3: CASAEGYEQYF. CDR3 bases: TGTGCCAGCGCCGAGGGCTACGAGCAGTACTTC.

The chain is built from TRBV6-1 and TRBJ2-1; D might be TRBD1 or TRBD2, each matching 6 bases. CDR3 length equals 14 residues. V dropped 8 bases and J dropped 10 bases, with 21 bases sitting between them. Germline CDR1 and CDR2: MNHNS and SASEGT. This CDR3 is CASEGGPPPMEQFF. In DNA form, the CDR3 reads TGTGCCAGCGAGGGGGGACCTCCCCCAATGGAGCAGTTCTTC.

A remark on this clone: This CDR3 is also generated by other DNA sequences in the sample. The chain combines TRBV30 with TRBJ2-7; D remains unclear. The CDR3 is made up of 11 amino acids. The germline V gene encodes CDR1 GTSNPN and CDR2 SVGIG (reference sequence). V was pared by 3 bases and J by 3 bases, with 6 bases between. The CDR3 DNA reads TGTGCCTGGAGCCCGGACTACGAGCAGTACTTC. Amino acid sequence: CAWSPDYEQYF.

This chain links TRBV4-1 with TRBJ1-2, with D perhaps matching TRBD1 (5 bases). The CDR3 runs 13 residues. Trimming shortened V by 4 bases and J by 7 bases, and 13 bases separated the two germline ends. CDR1 and CDR2 (germline): MGHRA, YSYEKL. DNA for the CDR3: TGCGCCAGCAGCCCTTTTGGGGGAATTGGCTACACCTTC. The encoded protein is CASSPFGGIGYTF.